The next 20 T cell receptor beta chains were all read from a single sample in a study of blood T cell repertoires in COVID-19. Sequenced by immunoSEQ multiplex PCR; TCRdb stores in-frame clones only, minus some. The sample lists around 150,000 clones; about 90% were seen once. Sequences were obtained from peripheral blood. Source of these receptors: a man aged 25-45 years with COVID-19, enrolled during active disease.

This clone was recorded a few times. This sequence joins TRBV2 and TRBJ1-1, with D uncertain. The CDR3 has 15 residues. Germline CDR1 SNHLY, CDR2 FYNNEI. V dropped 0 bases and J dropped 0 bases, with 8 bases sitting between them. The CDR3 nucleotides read TGTGCCAGCAGTGAAGCGACACAGATGAACACTGAAGCTTTCTTT. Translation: CASSEATQMNTEAFF. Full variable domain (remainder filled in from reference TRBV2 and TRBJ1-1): EPEVTQTPSHQVTQMGQEVILRCVPISNHLYFYWYRQILGQKVEFLVSFYNNEISEKSEIFDDQFSVERPDGSNFTLKIRSTKLEDSAMYFCASSEATQMNTEAFFGQGTRLTVV.

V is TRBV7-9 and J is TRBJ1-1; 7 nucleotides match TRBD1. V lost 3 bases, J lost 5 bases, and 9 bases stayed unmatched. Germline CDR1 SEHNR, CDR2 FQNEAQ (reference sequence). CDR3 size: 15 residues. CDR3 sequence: CASSFVRGRGTEAFF. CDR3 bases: TGTGCCAGCAGCTTTGTTCGGGGCAGGGGGACTGAAGCTTTCTTT.

DNA of the CDR3: TGTGCCAGCAGTGAGAAATCGGGTCAGCCCCAGCATTTT. Amino acid sequence: CASSEKSGQPQHF. The chain uses TRBV6-4 and TRBJ1-5; no clear D. The CDR3 contains 13 residues. Germline values: CDR1 MRHNA, CDR2 SNTAGT. V lost 3 bases to trimming and J lost 6 bases, with 9 bases between them.

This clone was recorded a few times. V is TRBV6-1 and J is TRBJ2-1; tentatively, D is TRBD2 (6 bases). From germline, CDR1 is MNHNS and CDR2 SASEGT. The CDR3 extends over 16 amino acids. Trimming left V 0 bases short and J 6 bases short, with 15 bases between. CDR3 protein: CASSEAEGHGGNEQFF. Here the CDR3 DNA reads TGTGCCAGCAGTGAAGCAGAGGGGCACGGGGGCAATGAGCAGTTCTTC.

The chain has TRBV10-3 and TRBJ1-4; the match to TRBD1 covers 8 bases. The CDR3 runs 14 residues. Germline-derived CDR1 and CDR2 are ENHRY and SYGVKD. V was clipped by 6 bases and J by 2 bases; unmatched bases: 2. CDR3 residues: CAIRRQGTNEKLFF. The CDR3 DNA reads TGTGCCATCAGAAGACAGGGGACTAATGAAAAACTGTTTTTT.

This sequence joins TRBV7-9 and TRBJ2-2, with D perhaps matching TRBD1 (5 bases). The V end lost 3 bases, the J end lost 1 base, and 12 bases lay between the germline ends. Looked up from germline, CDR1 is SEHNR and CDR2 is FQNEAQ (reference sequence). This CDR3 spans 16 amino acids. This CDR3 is CASSFRQNMNTGELFF. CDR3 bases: TGTGCCAGCAGCTTTAGACAGAATATGAACACCGGGGAGCTGTTTTTT.

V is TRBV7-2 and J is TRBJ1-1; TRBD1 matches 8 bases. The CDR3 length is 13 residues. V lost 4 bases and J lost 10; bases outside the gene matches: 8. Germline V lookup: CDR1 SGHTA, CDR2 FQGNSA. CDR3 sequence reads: CASSSQDRAAAFF. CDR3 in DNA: TGTGCCAGCAGCTCCCAGGACAGGGCTGCAGCTTTCTTT.

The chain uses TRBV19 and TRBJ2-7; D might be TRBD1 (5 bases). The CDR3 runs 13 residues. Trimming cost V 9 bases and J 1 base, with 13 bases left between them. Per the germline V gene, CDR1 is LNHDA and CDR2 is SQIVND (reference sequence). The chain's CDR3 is CASIIRESYEQYF. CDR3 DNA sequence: TGTGCCAGCATAATCAGGGAATCCTACGAGCAGTACTTC.

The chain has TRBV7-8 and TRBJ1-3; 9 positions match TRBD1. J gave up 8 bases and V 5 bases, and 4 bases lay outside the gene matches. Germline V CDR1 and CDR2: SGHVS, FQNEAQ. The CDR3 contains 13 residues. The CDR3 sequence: CASSKDRGDTIYF. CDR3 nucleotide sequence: TGTGCCAGCAGCAAAGACAGGGGGGACACCATATATTTT.

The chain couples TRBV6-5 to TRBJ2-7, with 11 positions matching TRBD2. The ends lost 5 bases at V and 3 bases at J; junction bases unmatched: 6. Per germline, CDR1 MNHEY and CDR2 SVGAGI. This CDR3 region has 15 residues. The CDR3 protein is CASSPLAGGYYEQYF. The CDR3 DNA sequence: TGTGCCAGCAGTCCTCTAGCGGGAGGTTACTACGAGCAGTACTTC.

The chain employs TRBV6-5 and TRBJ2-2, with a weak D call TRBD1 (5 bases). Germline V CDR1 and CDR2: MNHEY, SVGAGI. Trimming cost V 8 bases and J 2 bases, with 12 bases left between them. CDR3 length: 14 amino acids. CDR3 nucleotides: TGTGCCAGCTGTAGGGGTCTTAACACCGGGGAGCTGTTTTTT. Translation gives CASCRGLNTGELFF.

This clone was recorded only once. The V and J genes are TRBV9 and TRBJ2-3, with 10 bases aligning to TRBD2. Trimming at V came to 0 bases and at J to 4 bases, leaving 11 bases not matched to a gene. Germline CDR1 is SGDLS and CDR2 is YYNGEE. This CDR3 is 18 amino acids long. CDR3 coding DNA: TGTGCCAGCAGCGTAGAGGGAACCGGGACTAGCGTCGCAGATACGCAGTATTTT. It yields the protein CASSVEGTGTSVADTQYF.

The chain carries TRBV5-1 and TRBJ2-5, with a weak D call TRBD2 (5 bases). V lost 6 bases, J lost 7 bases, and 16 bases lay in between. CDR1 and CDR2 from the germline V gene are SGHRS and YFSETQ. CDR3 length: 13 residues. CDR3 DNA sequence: TGCGCCAGCACATTAGTCGGGGAGATGACCCAGTACTTC. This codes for CASTLVGEMTQYF. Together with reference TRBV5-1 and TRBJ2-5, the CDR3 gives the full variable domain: KAGVTQTPRYLIKTRGQQVTLSCSPISGHRSVSWYQQTPGQGLQFLFEYFSETQRNKGNFPGRFSGRQFSNSRSEMNVSTLELGDSALYLCASTLVGEMTQYFGPGTRLLVL.

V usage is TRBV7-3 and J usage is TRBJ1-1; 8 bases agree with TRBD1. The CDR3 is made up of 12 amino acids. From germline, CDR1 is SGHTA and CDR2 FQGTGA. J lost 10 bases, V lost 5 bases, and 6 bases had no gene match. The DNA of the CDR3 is TGTGCCAGCAGCCAAACCGGGACAGGAGCTTTCTTT. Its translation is CASSQTGTGAFF.

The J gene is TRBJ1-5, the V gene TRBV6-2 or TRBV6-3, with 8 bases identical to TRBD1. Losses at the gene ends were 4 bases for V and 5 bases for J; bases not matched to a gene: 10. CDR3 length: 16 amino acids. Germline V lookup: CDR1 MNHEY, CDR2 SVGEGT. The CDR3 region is CASSFPGGPSYQPQHF. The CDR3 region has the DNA TGTGCCAGCAGTTTCCCAGGGGGCCCCTCTTATCAGCCCCAGCATTTT.

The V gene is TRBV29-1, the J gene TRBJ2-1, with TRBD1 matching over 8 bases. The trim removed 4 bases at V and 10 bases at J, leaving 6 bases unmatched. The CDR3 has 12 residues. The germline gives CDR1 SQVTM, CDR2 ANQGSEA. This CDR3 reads CSVATGVREQFF. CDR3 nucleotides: TGCAGCGTTGCGACAGGGGTAAGGGAGCAGTTCTTC.

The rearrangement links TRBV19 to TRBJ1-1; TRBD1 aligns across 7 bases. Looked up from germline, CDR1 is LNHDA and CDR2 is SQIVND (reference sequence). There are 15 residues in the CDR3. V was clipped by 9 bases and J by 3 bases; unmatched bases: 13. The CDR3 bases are TGTGCCAGCACCCCGTTTGCAGGGGGGTACACTGAAGCTTTCTTT. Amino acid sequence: CASTPFAGGYTEAFF.

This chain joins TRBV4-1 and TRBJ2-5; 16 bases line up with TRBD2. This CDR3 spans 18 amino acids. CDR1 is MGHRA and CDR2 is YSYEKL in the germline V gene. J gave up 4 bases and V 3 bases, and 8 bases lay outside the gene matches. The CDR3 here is CASSQTGLAGGPRETQYF. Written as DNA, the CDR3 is TGCGCCAGCAGCCAGACGGGACTAGCGGGGGGGCCCCGAGAGACCCAGTACTTC.

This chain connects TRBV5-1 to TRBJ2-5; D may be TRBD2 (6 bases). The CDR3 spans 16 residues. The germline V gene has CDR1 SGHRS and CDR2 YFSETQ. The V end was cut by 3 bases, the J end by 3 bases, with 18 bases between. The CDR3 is CASSSGDFRAKETQYF. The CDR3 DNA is TGCGCCAGCAGCTCGGGAGATTTCCGGGCCAAAGAGACCCAGTACTTC.

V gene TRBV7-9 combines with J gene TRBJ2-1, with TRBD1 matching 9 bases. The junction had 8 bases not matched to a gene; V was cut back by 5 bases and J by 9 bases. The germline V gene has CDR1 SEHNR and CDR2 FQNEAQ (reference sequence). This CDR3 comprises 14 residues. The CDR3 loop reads CASSARDRAGEQFF. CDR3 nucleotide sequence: TGTGCCAGCAGCGCGCGGGACAGGGCGGGTGAGCAGTTCTTC.